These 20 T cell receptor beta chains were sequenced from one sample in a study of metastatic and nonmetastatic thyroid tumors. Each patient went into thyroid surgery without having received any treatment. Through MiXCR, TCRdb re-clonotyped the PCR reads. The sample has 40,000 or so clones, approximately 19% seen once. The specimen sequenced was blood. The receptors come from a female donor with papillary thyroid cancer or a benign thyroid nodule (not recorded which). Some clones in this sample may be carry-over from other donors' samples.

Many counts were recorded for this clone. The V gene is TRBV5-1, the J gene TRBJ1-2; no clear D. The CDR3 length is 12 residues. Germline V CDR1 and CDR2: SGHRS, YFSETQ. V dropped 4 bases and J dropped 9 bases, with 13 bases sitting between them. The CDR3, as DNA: TGCGCCAGCAGCGTGGGATCCGAGCGCTACACCTTC. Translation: CASSVGSERYTF.

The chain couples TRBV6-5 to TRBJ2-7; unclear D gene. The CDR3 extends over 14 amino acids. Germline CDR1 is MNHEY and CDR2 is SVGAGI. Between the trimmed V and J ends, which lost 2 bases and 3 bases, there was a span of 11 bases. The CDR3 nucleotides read TGTGCCAGCAGTTACCGGCGGCAGAACTACGAGCAGTACTTC. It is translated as CASSYRRQNYEQYF.

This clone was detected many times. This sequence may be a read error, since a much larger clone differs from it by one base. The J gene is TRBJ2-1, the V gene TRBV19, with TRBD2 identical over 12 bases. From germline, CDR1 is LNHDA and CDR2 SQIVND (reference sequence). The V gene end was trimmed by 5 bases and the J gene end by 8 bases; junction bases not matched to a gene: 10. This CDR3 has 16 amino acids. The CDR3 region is CASSPGLAGGPYEQFF. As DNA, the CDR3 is TGTGCCAGTAGTCCGGGGCTAGCGGGAGGGCCGTATGAGCAGTTCTTC.

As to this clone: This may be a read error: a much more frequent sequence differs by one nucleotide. The CDR3 DNA reads as TGTGCCAGCAACCCAGGGGGACCAGGGGACATGAACACTGAAGATTTCTTT. It specifies CASNPGGPGDMNTEDFF. The chain joins TRBV4-2 to TRBJ1-1; 7 bases line up with TRBD1. The CDR3 contains 17 residues. The germline V gene has CDR1 LGHNA and CDR2 YNFKEQ.

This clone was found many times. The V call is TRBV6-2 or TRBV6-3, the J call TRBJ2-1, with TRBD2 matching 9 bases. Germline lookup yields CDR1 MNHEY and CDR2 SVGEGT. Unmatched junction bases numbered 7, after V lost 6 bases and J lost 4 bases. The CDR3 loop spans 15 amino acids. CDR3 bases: TGTGCCAGCAGACCGGGACTAGCAGTTTACAATGAGCAGTTCTTC. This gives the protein CASRPGLAVYNEQFF.

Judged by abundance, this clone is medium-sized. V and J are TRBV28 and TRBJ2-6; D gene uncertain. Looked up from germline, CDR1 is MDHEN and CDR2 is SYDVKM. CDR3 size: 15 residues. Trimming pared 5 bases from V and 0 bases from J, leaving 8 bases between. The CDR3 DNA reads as TGTGCCAGCAGTCCAACGAACTCTGGGGCCAACGTCCTGACTTTC. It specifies CASSPTNSGANVLTF.

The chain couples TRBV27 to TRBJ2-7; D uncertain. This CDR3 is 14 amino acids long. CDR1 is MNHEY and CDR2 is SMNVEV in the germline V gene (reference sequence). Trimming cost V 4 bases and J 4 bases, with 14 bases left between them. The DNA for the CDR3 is TGTGCCAGCAGTTCCGTTACAGACTCTTACGAGCAGTACTTC. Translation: CASSSVTDSYEQYF.

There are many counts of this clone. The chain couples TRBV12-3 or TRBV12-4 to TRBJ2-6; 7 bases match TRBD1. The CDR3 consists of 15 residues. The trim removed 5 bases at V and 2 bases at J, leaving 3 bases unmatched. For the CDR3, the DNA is TGTGCCAGCAGTCGAAGGGGGCCTGGGGCCAACGTCCTGACTTTC. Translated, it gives CASSRRGPGANVLTF.

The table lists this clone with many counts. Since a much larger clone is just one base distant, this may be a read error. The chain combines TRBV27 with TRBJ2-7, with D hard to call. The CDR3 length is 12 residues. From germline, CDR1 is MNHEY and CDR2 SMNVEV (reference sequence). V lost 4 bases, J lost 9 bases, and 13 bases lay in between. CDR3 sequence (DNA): TGTGCCAGCAGTTCCCCCGAAGGTTGGCAGTACTTC. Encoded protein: CASSSPEGWQYF.

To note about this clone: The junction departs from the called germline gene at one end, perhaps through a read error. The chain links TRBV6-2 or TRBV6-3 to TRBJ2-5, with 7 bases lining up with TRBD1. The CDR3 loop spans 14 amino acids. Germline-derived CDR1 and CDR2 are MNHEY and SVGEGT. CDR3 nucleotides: TGTACCAGCAGTTTACAGGGGTTGGTCGAGACCCAGTACTTC. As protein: CTSSLQGLVETQYF.

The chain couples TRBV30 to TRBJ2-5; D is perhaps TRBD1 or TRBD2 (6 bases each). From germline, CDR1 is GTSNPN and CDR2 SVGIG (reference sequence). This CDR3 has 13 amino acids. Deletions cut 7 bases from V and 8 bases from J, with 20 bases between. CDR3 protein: CAFTVGGRDTQYF. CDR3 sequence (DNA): TGTGCCTTCACGGTGGGGGGCCGAGATACCCAGTACTTC.

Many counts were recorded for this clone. CDR3 nucleotides: TGTGCCAGCAGCTTAGGGACCTACAATGAGCAGTTCTTC. Encoded protein: CASSLGTYNEQFF. The V gene is TRBV11-2, the J gene TRBJ2-1; no firm D call. V was trimmed by 1 base and J by 2 bases, leaving 3 bases between them. Germline CDR1 and CDR2: SGHAT and FQNNGV. This CDR3 has 13 residues.

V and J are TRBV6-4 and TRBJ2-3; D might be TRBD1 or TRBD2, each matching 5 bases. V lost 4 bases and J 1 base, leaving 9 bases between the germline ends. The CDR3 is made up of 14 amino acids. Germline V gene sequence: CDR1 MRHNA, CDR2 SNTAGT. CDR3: CASSARGGTDTQYF. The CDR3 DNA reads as TGTGCCAGCAGTGCCAGAGGGGGCACAGATACGCAGTATTTT.

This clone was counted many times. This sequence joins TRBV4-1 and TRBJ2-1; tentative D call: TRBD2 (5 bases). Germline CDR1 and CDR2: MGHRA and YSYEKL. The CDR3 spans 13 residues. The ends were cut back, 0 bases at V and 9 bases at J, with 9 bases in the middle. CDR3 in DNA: TGCGCCAGCAGCCAAGAGAGGGTTAGTGAGCAGTTCTTC. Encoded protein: CASSQERVSEQFF.

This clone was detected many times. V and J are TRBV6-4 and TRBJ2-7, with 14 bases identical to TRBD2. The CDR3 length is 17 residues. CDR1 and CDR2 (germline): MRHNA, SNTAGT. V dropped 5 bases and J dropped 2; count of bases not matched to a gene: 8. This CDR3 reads CASSTFRTSGRTYEQYF. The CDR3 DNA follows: TGTGCCAGCAGTACGTTTAGGACTAGCGGGAGGACCTACGAGCAGTACTTC.

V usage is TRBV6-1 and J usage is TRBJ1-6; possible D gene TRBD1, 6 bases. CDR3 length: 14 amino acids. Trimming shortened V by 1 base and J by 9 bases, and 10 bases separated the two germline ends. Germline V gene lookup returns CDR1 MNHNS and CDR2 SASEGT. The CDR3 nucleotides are TGTGCCAGCAGTGAAGTTAAGGGGGGTTCACCCCTCCACTTT. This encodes CASSEVKGGSPLHF.

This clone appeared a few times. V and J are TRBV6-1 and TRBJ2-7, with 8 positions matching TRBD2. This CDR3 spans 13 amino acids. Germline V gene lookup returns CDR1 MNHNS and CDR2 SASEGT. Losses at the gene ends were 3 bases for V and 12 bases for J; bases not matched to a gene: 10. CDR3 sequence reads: CASSETSAGVMYF. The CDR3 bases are TGTGCCAGCAGTGAGACTAGCGCGGGAGTGATGTACTTC.

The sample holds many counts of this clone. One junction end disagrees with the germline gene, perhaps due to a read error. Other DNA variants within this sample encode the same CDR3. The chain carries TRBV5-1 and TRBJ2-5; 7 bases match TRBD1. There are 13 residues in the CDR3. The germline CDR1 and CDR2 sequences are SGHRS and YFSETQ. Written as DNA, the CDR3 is TGCGCCAGCAGGTCAACAGGGGCAGAGACCCAGTACTTT. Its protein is CASRSTGAETQYF.

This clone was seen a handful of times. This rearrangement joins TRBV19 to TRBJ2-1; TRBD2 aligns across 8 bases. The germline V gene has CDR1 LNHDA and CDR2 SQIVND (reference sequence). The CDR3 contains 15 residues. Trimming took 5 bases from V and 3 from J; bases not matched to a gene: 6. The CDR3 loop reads CASSALGLDYNEQFF. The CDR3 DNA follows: TGTGCCAGTAGTGCCTTGGGACTAGACTACAATGAGCAGTTCTTC.

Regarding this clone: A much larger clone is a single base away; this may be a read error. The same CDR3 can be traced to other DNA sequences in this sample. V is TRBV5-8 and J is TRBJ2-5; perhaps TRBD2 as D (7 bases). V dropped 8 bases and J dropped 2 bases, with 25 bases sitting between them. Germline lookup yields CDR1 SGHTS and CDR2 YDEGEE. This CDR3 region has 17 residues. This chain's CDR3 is CASSPIPGGHLQETQYF. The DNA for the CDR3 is TGTGCCAGTAGCCCAATACCGGGGGGCCATCTGCAAGAGACCCAGTACTTC.